Below are 9 T cell receptor beta chains sequenced from a single sample in a study of cytomegalovirus exposure and HLA in healthy donors. TCRdb keeps only in-frame clones here, not all; method: immunoSEQ multiplex PCR. In the table there are over 85,000 clones, around 89% of which are singletons. The source material was PBMCs. These receptors were collected from a woman in her twenties or thirties in good health and CMV-seropositive.

The V call is TRBV27, the J call TRBJ2-5; 10 positions match TRBD2. The CDR3 totals 16 residues. Trimming removed 5 bases from V and 5 bases from J; junction bases left unmatched: 11. The germline gives CDR1 MNHEY, CDR2 SMNVEV (reference sequence). CDR3 region: CASSEASSGSGETQYF. The CDR3, as DNA: TGTGCCAGCAGTGAGGCTTCTAGCGGGAGTGGTGAGACCCAGTACTTC.

The chain employs TRBV28 and TRBJ2-2; D is unclear. Looked up from germline, CDR1 is MDHEN and CDR2 is SYDVKM. CDR3 length equals 11 residues. Trimming pared 6 bases from V and 8 bases from J, leaving 7 bases between. The CDR3 DNA is TGTGCCAGCAGACAACTAGGGGAGCTGTTTTTT. Its translation: CASRQLGELFF.

For the CDR3, the DNA is TGTGCCAGCAGCGCGGGACAGGGCCCCTACGAGCAGTACTTC. This gives the protein CASSAGQGPYEQYF. This chain connects TRBV5-3 to TRBJ2-7; 9 bases map to TRBD1. TRBV5-3 has ORF status, its function being uncertain. V was pared by 8 bases and J by 2 bases, with 8 bases of the junction left unmatched. The CDR3 runs 14 residues.

This clone was observed a single time. The rearrangement uses TRBV5-4 and TRBJ1-4, with D perhaps matching TRBD1 (5 bases). V lost 4 bases and J 8 bases, leaving 15 bases between the germline ends. The CDR3 is 14 amino acids. Looked up from germline, CDR1 is SGHNT and CDR2 is YYREEE (reference sequence). In nucleotides, the CDR3 is TGTGCCAGCAGCCTTGACCGGGAGGGGGAAAAACTGTTTTTT. This sequence encodes CASSLDREGEKLFF.

The CDR3 reads CASSLARDSLYEQYF. The CDR3 DNA reads as TGTGCCAGCAGCCTGGCCCGGGACAGCCTATACGAGCAGTACTTC. This chain uses TRBV11-2 with TRBJ2-7; TRBD1 agrees at 7 bases. Germline CDR1 is SGHAT and CDR2 is FQNNGV. This CDR3 spans 15 amino acids. Germline trimming cut 5 bases from V and 4 bases from J; bases unmatched to any gene: 11.

V usage is TRBV12-5 and J usage is TRBJ1-1; the match to TRBD1 covers 10 bases. In germline, CDR1 is LGHNT, CDR2 FRNRAP. Losses at the gene ends were 8 bases for V and 3 bases for J; bases not matched to a gene: 12. This CDR3 is built from 16 residues. This CDR3 reads CASSRGQGTLDTEAFF. The DNA of the CDR3 is TGTGCTAGTAGTCGGGGACAGGGGACCCTGGACACTGAAGCTTTCTTT.

This clone is a singleton in its sample. This chain links TRBV5-4 with TRBJ2-3; 13 bases match TRBD2. Germline trimming cut 4 bases from V and 4 bases from J; bases unmatched to any gene: 6. Germline V gives CDR1 SGHNT, CDR2 YYREEE (reference sequence). The CDR3 covers 16 residues. In nucleotides, the CDR3 is TGTGCCAGCAGCCCTAGGACTAGCGGGAGTGCAGATACGCAGTATTTT. Translation gives CASSPRTSGSADTQYF. The full variable domain, with the rest looked up from reference TRBV5-4 and TRBJ2-3, is ETGVTQSPTHLIKTRGQQVTLRCSSQSGHNTVSWYQQALGQGPQFIFQYYREEENGRGNFPPRFSGLQFPNYSSELNVNALELDDSALYLCASSPRTSGSADTQYFGPGTRLTVL.

The chain combines TRBV7-9 with TRBJ1-1, with 8 bases matching TRBD1. Germline-derived CDR1 and CDR2 are SEHNR and FQNEAQ (reference sequence). The CDR3 contains 14 residues. With V trimmed by 8 bases and J by 1 base, 6 bases remained unmatched. DNA for the CDR3: TGTGCCAGCGCCCAAGGGACAGGGAACACTGAAGCTTTCTTT. This encodes CASAQGTGNTEAFF.

The rearrangement joins TRBV9 to TRBJ2-1; a possible D gene is TRBD2 (7 bases). CDR1 SGDLS and CDR2 YYNGEE come from the germline V gene. Trimming pared 2 bases from V and 0 bases from J, leaving 12 bases between. This CDR3 contains 16 residues. The CDR3 protein is CASSVSGGPSYNEQFF. In DNA, the CDR3 is TGTGCCAGCAGCGTCTCGGGGGGCCCCTCCTACAATGAGCAGTTCTTC. Filled out from reference TRBV9 and TRBJ2-1, the complete variable domain reads DSGVTQTPKHLITATGQRVTLRCSPRSGDLSVYWYQQSLDQGLQFLIQYYNGEERAKGNILERFSAQQFPDLHSELNLSSLELGDSALYFCASSVSGGPSYNEQFFGPGTRLTVL.